This TCR beta chain was captured by sequencing in a study of beta chain features in type 1 diabetes. Background on the study: On cell yields, gender and age, patients and healthy donors were similar. Overall study findings and caveats: The study notes PCR might favor shorter templates equally in patients and controls. The cDNA sequencing approach could over-represent high-TCR-expressing cells.

Trimming shortened V by 7 bases and J by 4 bases, and 7 bases separated the two germline ends. Per germline, CDR1 MNHNS and CDR2 SASEGT. The CDR3 consists of 11 residues. Isolated RNA was reverse transcribed in full, so expressed TCRB transcripts were sequenced. Using immunoSEQ multiplex PCR, the repertoire was profiled, and TCRdb retains in-frame clones only, with some absent. The data show under 800,000 clones, 15% to 18% seen once. Details on this clone: Its antigen is currently unknown.

V gene TRBV6-1 combines with J gene TRBJ1-2, with no clear D. Sequencing was carried out using naive CD4+ T cells from blood. This clonotype was obtained from a man between 18 and 35 years old in good health. In nucleotides, the CDR3 is TGTGCCAGCAAGAACAGCTATGGCTACACCTTC. This codes for CASKNSYGYTF.